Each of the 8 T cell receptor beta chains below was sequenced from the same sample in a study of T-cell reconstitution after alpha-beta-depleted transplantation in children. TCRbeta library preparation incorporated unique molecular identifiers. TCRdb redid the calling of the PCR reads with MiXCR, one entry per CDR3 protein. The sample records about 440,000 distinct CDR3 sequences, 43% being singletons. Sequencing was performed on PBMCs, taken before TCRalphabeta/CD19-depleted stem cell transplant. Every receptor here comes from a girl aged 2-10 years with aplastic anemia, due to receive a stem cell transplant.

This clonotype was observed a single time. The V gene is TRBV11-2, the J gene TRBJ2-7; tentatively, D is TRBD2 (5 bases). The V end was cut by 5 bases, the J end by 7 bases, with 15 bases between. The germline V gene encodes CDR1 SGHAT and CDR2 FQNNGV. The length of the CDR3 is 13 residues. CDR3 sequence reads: CASSQRGLGEQYF. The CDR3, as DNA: TGTGCCAGCAGCCAGAGAGGACTGGGGGAGCAGTACTTC. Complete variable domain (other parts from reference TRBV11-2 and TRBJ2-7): EAGVAQSPRYKIIEKRQSVAFWCNPISGHATLYWYQQILGQGPKLLIQFQNNGVVDDSQLPKDRFSAERLKGVDSTLKIQPAKLEDSAVYLCASSQRGLGEQYFGPGTRLTVT.

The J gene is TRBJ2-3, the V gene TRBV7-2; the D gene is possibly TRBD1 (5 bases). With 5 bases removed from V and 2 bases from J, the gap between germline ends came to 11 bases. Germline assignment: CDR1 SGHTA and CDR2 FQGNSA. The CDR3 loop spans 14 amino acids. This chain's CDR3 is CASSAQASTDTQYF. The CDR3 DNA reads TGTGCCAGCAGCGCACAGGCGTCCACAGATACGCAGTATTTT.

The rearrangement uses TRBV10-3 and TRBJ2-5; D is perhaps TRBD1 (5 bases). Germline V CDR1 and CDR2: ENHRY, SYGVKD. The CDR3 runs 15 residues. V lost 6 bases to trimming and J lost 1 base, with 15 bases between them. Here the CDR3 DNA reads TGTGCCATCAGGGGCCAAGAAGGGGTCCAAGAGACCCAGTACTTC. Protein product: CAIRGQEGVQETQYF.

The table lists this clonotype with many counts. CDR3 DNA sequence: TGCGCCAGCAGCCAAAAGGGGACAGGGTTGGAAGCTTTCTTT. Protein: CASSQKGTGLEAFF. The rearrangement links TRBV4-1 to TRBJ1-1; TRBD1 agrees at 9 bases. This CDR3 is 14 amino acids long. The V gene end was trimmed by 2 bases and the J gene end by 8 bases; junction bases not matched to a gene: 6. Germline loops: CDR1 MGHRA, CDR2 YSYEKL.

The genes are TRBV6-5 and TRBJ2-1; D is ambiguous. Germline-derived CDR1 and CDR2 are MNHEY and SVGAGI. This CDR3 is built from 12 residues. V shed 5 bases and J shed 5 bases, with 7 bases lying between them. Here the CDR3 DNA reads TGTGCCAGCAGTAGAGACAACAATGAGCAGTTCTTC. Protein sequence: CASSRDNNEQFF.

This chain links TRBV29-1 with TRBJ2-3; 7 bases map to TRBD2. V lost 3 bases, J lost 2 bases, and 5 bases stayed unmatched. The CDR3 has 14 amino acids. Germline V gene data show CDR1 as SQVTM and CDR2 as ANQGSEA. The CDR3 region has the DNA TGCAGCGTTGATATCCTAGCGGACACAGATACGCAGTATTTT. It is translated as CSVDILADTDTQYF.

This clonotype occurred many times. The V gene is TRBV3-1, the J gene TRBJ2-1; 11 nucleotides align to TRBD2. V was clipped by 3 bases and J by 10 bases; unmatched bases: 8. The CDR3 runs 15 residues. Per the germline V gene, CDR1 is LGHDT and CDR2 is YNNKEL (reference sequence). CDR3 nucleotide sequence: TGTGCCAGCAGCCAGGTACTAGCGGGGGCCCACGAGCAGTTCTTC. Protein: CASSQVLAGAHEQFF.

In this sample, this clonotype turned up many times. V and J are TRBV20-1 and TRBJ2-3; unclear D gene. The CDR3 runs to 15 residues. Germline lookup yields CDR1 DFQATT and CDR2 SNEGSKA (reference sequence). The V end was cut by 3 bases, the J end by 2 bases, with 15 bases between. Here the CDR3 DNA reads TGCAGTGCTAGCTTGGGCGGCTTTGCCACAGATACGCAGTATTTT. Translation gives CSASLGGFATDTQYF.